The text below deals with one T cell receptor (beta chain). The data belong to a study of patients and donors after allogeneic stem cell transplantation. Between the trimmed V and J ends, which lost 0 bases and 3 bases, there was a span of 13 bases. Germline V gives CDR1 MNHEY, CDR2 SMNVEV (reference sequence). CDR3 size: 16 residues. TCRdb itself ran the RT-PCR reads through MiXCR, one entry per CDR3 protein. The sample lists some 960,000 distinct CDR3 sequences, about a sixth seen once, with around 6% in the top ten. This receptor was taken from a human donor who was either an allogeneic HSCT recipient or a stem cell or donor lymphocyte infusion donor (not recorded which). It is not recorded whose cells these are; they may come from a transplant donor. The specimen was blood, either unsorted or a sorted T cell fraction (not recorded which). This chain joins TRBV27 and TRBJ2-3, with D perhaps assigned TRBD1 or TRBD2 (5 bases each). The CDR3, as DNA: TGTGCCAGCAGTTTATCGGGACCCCGGAGGACAGATACGCAGTATTTT. This gives the protein CASSLSGPRRTDTQYF.